Sequencing of this TCR beta chain was carried out in a study of blood T cell repertoires in COVID-19. Whole-study context: Spain, Italy and the United States supplied samples that represented acute and convalescent COVID-19. T cells, B-cell-depleted T cells, or PBMCs provided the cDNA or gDNA that served as material.

This clone was picked up one time. In the original workflow: Counts of nucleated cells, estimated from reference gene primer amplification, were obtained. The assay was immunoSEQ multiplex PCR, and TCRdb's table has in-frame clones only and misses some. That table gives V, J and clone size, and the DNA gave D and trimming. The sample gives around 250,000 clones, approximately 84% of which show up once; 1.5% to 2% is in the top ten. With 1 base removed from V and 0 bases from J, the gap between germline ends came to 14 bases. The length of the CDR3 is 17 residues. Looked up from germline, CDR1 is SGHTS and CDR2 is YDEGEE.

V and J are TRBV5-8 and TRBJ2-1; a weak D match, TRBD1 (5 bases). Sequenced input: peripheral blood. This TCR derives from a woman older than 75 with acute or convalescent COVID-19. CDR3 in DNA: TGTGCCAGCAGCTTGACTTGGGGCCAGAGCTCCTACAATGAGCAGTTCTTC. It yields the protein CASSLTWGQSSYNEQFF.